This T cell receptor beta chain stems from a study of blood T cell repertoires in COVID-19. Profiled with immunoSEQ multiplex PCR; TCRdb holds only in-frame clones, not every one. The sample yields about 250,000 clones, 70% to 90% seen once. This clone has only one observation. Germline CDR1 and CDR2: SGHNT and YENEEA. CDR3 length: 14 amino acids. Trimming took off 5 bases at V and 3 bases at J, with 13 bases between the two ends. The V and J genes are TRBV11-3 and TRBJ1-1, with D perhaps matching TRBD1 (5 bases). The sequence was obtained from a man aged 18 to 30 with active or convalescent COVID-19. What was sequenced was peripheral blood. CDR3 loop: CASSLSGGDTEAFF. CDR3 nucleotides: TGTGCCAGCAGCCTAAGTGGGGGGGACACTGAAGCTTTCTTT.